Listed here are 24 T cell receptor beta chains from one sample, sequenced in a study of early T cells in non-severe SARS-CoV-2 infection. MiXCR, run by TCRdb on the 5' RACE reads, gives a single entry per CDR3 protein. The sample includes 80,000 to 95,000 distinct CDR3 sequences, 11% to 15% of them seen just once. The sequencing sample was made of whole blood. The source of these receptors is an adult who was a healthcare worker with PCR-confirmed SARS-CoV-2 infection or an uninfected control (not recorded which).

A few counts support this clonotype. This chain joins TRBV7-9 and TRBJ2-7; D is unclear. CDR3 length equals 15 residues. Trimming shortened V by 5 bases and J by 7 bases, and 21 bases separated the two germline ends. Germline V gives CDR1 SEHNR, CDR2 FQNEAQ (reference sequence). CDR3 in amino acids: CASSTPGFYSGEQYF. The CDR3 DNA reads as TGTGCCAGCAGCACCCCGGGCTTCTACTCTGGGGAGCAGTACTTC.

This clonotype was recorded a few times. The V call is TRBV24-1, the J call TRBJ2-2; D is uncertain. Germline CDR1 KGHDR, CDR2 SFDVKD. CDR3 length equals 14 residues. V dropped 7 bases and J dropped 1 base, with 9 bases sitting between them. CDR3 DNA sequence: TGTGCCACCAGCACCAGGAGGAACACCGGGGAGCTGTTTTTT. Amino acid sequence: CATSTRRNTGELFF.

The sample holds a few counts of this clonotype. V gene TRBV10-3 combines with J gene TRBJ2-7; D not certain. Germline V lookup: CDR1 ENHRY, CDR2 SYGVKD. Trimming shortened V by 4 bases and J by 0 bases, and 10 bases separated the two germline ends. This CDR3 has 14 amino acids. CDR3 protein: CAISVETTSYEQYF. The CDR3, as DNA: TGTGCCATCAGTGTTGAGACAACCTCCTACGAGCAGTACTTC.

This clonotype has more than one count but fewer than ten. The rearrangement links TRBV12-5 to TRBJ2-1; no definite D call. Trimming removed 3 bases at V and 5 bases at J, with 8 bases between. Germline lookup yields CDR1 LGHNT and CDR2 FRNRAP. The CDR3 runs to 13 residues. In DNA form, the CDR3 reads TGTGCTAGTGGTTTCGAGGTAAACAATGAGCAGTTCTTC. As protein: CASGFEVNNEQFF.

The chain joins TRBV2 to TRBJ1-2; D ambiguous. Trimming took off 1 base at V and 4 bases at J, with 7 bases between the two ends. This CDR3 is 13 amino acids long. Germline V CDR1 and CDR2: SNHLY, FYNNEI. The CDR3 loop is CASSEGSVYGYTF. The CDR3 nucleotides read TGTGCCAGCAGTGAAGGGTCGGTCTATGGCTACACCTTC.

This clonotype was seen more than once but under ten times. J is TRBJ2-5 and V is TRBV3-1; 8 bases are a match to TRBD2. CDR1 is LGHDT and CDR2 is YNNKEL in the germline V gene (reference sequence). Trimming removed 1 base from V and 5 bases from J; junction bases left unmatched: 9. CDR3 length equals 16 residues. CDR3 loop: CASSQVRLTSGETQYF. Written as DNA, the CDR3 is TGTGCCAGCAGCCAAGTCAGGTTAACTAGCGGTGAGACCCAGTACTTC.

V gene TRBV7-9 combines with J gene TRBJ2-7; no definite D call. V dropped 3 bases and J dropped 1 base, with 4 bases sitting between them. CDR1 and CDR2 from the germline V gene are SEHNR and FQNEAQ (reference sequence). The CDR3 runs to 12 residues. The CDR3 nucleotides are TGTGCCAGCAGCTTGCATTCCTACGAGCAGTACTTC. Protein product: CASSLHSYEQYF.

The V and J genes are TRBV27 and TRBJ2-7; maybe TRBD2 (5 bases). Germline V gene lookup returns CDR1 MNHEY and CDR2 SMNVEV (reference sequence). The V end was cut by 5 bases, the J end by 5 bases, with 16 bases between. This CDR3 is 14 amino acids long. The CDR3 coding sequence is TGTGCCAGCAGTCAAACTACTAGGACCCACGAGCAGTACTTC. Amino acid sequence: CASSQTTRTHEQYF.

This clonotype has a count of ten or more. The chain recombines TRBV20-1 with TRBJ1-1, with D possibly being TRBD1 (5 bases). Germline loops: CDR1 DFQATT, CDR2 SNEGSKA (reference sequence). The CDR3 spans 13 residues. Trimming removed 6 bases at V and 1 base at J, with 12 bases between. The CDR3 coding sequence is TGCAGTGCCCTGGGGCTGGAGAACACTGAAGCTTTCTTT. Its protein product is CSALGLENTEAFF.

This clonotype was counted a few times. The chain is built from TRBV2 and TRBJ1-1; D is unresolved. Germline CDR1 and CDR2: SNHLY and FYNNEI. The CDR3 has 13 amino acids. V shed 4 bases and J shed 0 bases, with 6 bases lying between them. CDR3 region: CASSVMVNTEAFF. In DNA form, the CDR3 reads TGTGCCAGCAGTGTCATGGTGAACACTGAAGCTTTCTTT.

A few counts support this clonotype. The chain carries TRBV7-9 and TRBJ2-1, with D perhaps TRBD1 (5 bases). Per germline, CDR1 SEHNR and CDR2 FQNEAQ (reference sequence). V lost 2 bases to trimming and J lost 4 bases, with 6 bases between them. The CDR3 extends over 13 amino acids. The CDR3 nucleotides read TGTGCCAGCAGCTTACAGGGATACAATGAGCAGTTCTTC. It translates to CASSLQGYNEQFF.

There are many counts of this clonotype. V is TRBV10-3 and J is TRBJ2-7, with 10 bases aligning to TRBD1. The germline CDR1 and CDR2 sequences are ENHRY and SYGVKD. Germline trimming cut 4 bases from V and 1 base from J; bases unmatched to any gene: 1. CDR3 length: 14 residues. The CDR3 coding sequence is TGTGCCATCAGTGGGGACAGGGGTTCCTACGAGCAGTACTTC. It is translated as CAISGDRGSYEQYF.

The chain couples TRBV29-1 to TRBJ1-2; the match to TRBD1 covers 11 bases. CDR1 is SQVTM, CDR2 ANQGSEA, per germline. With 4 bases clipped from V and 6 bases from J, the junction kept 4 bases outside the gene matches. This CDR3 comprises 13 residues. CDR3 in DNA: TGCAGCGTTGTGGACAGGGGGCGCGATGGCTACACCTTC. Its translation is CSVVDRGRDGYTF. Based on the CDR3 plus reference TRBV29-1 and TRBJ1-2, the full variable domain is SAVISQKPSRDICQRGTSLTIQCQVDSQVTMMFWYRQQPGQSLTLIATANQGSEATYESGFVIDKFPISRPNLTFSTLTVSNMSPEDSSIYLCSVVDRGRDGYTFGSGTRLTVV.

This clonotype has ten or more counts. The chain carries TRBV27 and TRBJ2-2; 9 nucleotides match TRBD2. From germline, CDR1 is MNHEY and CDR2 SMNVEV (reference sequence). With V trimmed by 6 bases and J by 4 bases, 6 bases remained unmatched. The CDR3 length is 15 residues. The CDR3 sequence is CASRRGLAFTGELFF. The DNA of the CDR3 is TGTGCCAGCAGGCGGGGACTAGCCTTCACCGGGGAGCTGTTTTTT.

This clonotype was seen at least ten times. The chain couples TRBV9 to TRBJ1-2, with no clear D. The CDR3 covers 14 residues. The ends were cut back, 4 bases at V and 8 bases at J, with 18 bases in the middle. Germline CDR1 SGDLS, CDR2 YYNGEE. The CDR3 loop is CASSPPGPQRGYTF. The CDR3 nucleotides read TGTGCCAGCAGCCCTCCGGGCCCCCAAAGGGGCTACACCTTC.

This clonotype was detected only a few times. The CDR3 DNA is TGTGCCAGCAGCCAAGAGGCAGCGAACACTGAAGCTTTCTTT. Encoded protein: CASSQEAANTEAFF. The J gene is TRBJ1-1, the V gene TRBV3-1; D is ambiguous. The germline V gene has CDR1 LGHDT and CDR2 YNNKEL (reference sequence). V lost 0 bases to trimming and J lost 1 base, with 6 bases between them. This CDR3 region has 14 residues.

Turning to this clonotype: One junction end does not reproduce the germline sequence, and a read error may be involved. The V and J genes are TRBV28 and TRBJ1-6; the match to TRBD1 covers 8 bases. This CDR3 contains 14 residues. Germline values: CDR1 MDHEN, CDR2 SYDVKM. The CDR3 loop reads CASDRVSYNSPLHF. CDR3 coding DNA: TGCGCCTCGGACAGGGTCTCCTATAATTCACCCCTCCACTTT.

This clonotype was seen repeatedly, ten times or more. The CDR3 nucleotides read TGTGCCTCAAGCCATACCGGGACAGGGGATTTGGAGACCCAGTACTTC. Protein product: CASSHTGTGDLETQYF. The J gene is TRBJ2-5, the V gene TRBV24-1; 10 bases are a match to TRBD1. Germline V lookup: CDR1 KGHDR, CDR2 SFDVKD. The V segment lost 12 bases and the J segment 5 bases; nucleotides outside the gene matches: 17. The CDR3 runs to 16 residues.

The chain carries TRBV6-1 and TRBJ2-5; 11 bases agree with TRBD1. CDR1 is MNHNS and CDR2 is SASEGT in the germline V gene. Trimming at V came to 9 bases and at J to 4 bases, leaving 4 bases not matched to a gene. The CDR3 is made up of 13 amino acids. CDR3 residues: CARGGTGGETQYF. The CDR3 nucleotides are TGTGCCAGAGGAGGGACAGGGGGAGAGACCCAGTACTTC.

The genes are TRBV20-1 and TRBJ1-4; no firm D call. V gave up 6 bases and J gave up 7 bases, with 18 bases separating them. The CDR3 contains 14 residues. Looked up from germline, CDR1 is DFQATT and CDR2 is SNEGSKA (reference sequence). DNA for the CDR3: TGCAGTGCGGTGCCGGGCCCCGCTGGTGAAAAACTGTTTTTT. This translates into CSAVPGPAGEKLFF.

The V and J genes are TRBV27 and TRBJ1-1; TRBD1 agrees at 7 bases. The V segment lost 5 bases and the J segment 4 bases; nucleotides outside the gene matches: 7. Germline V gene lookup returns CDR1 MNHEY and CDR2 SMNVEV (reference sequence). CDR3 length: 14 amino acids. CDR3 loop: CASSGYRGGTEAFF. The CDR3 DNA reads as TGTGCCAGCAGTGGCTACAGGGGCGGCACTGAAGCTTTCTTT.

The chain recombines TRBV3-1 with TRBJ2-7; 10 bases align to TRBD2. CDR1 is LGHDT, CDR2 YNNKEL, per germline (reference sequence). With 2 bases clipped from V and 2 bases from J, the junction kept 6 bases outside the gene matches. This CDR3 spans 16 amino acids. The CDR3 here is CASSQLAGASPYEQYF. Here the CDR3 DNA reads TGTGCCAGCAGCCAACTAGCGGGGGCCTCTCCCTACGAGCAGTACTTC.

In this sample, this clonotype turned up a few times. The V gene is TRBV21-1, the J gene TRBJ2-7; the table gives TRBD1 as D, unverified against the DNA. TRBV21-1 is termed a pseudogene. The CDR3 contains 14 residues. The DNA of the CDR3 is TGTGCCAGCAGCAAGGACAGGGAATCCTACGAGCAGTACTTC. It is translated as CASSKDRESYEQYF.

This clonotype was observed a handful of times. V and J are TRBV20-1 and TRBJ1-2; tentatively, D is TRBD1 (6 bases). This CDR3 is built from 12 residues. Germline lookup yields CDR1 DFQATT and CDR2 SNEGSKA (reference sequence). CDR3 in amino acids: CSPQGGRQGYTF. CDR3 nucleotides: TGCAGCCCCCAAGGGGGAAGGCAAGGCTACACCTTC.